The 29 T cell receptor beta chains reported below all come from one sample, sequenced in a study of cytomegalovirus exposure and HLA in healthy donors. This PCR relied on a set of 60 Vbeta primers and 13 Jbeta primers. Repertoires were generated with immunoSEQ multiplex PCR, while TCRdb's copy carries only in-frame clones and drops some. Of 150,000 to 200,000 clones in the sample, about 80% were seen once. The sequencing sample was made of PBMCs. The source of these receptors is a man aged 18 to 29 in good health and CMV-seronegative.

This chain joins TRBV5-1 and TRBJ2-1, with 10 nucleotides matching TRBD2. The length of the CDR3 is 16 residues. V gave up 1 base and J gave up 1 base; unmatched junction bases: 2. Germline assignment: CDR1 SGHRS and CDR2 YFSETQ. CDR3 in DNA: TGCGCCAGCAGCTTGTCTAGCGGGAGTTCCTACAATGAGCAGTTCTTC. As protein: CASSLSSGSSYNEQFF.

Only one count was recorded for this clone. The chain joins TRBV6-1 to TRBJ1-1; TRBD1 is a possible D gene (5 bases). The CDR3 has 13 residues. The V gene lost 9 bases and the J gene lost 1 base, with 12 bases spanning the gap. Germline CDR1 and CDR2: MNHNS and SASEGT. CDR3 loop: CASNRFSNTEAFF. CDR3 DNA sequence: TGTGCCAGTAACAGGTTCTCGAACACTGAAGCTTTCTTT.

The rearrangement links TRBV6-5 to TRBJ1-5, with D possibly TRBD1 on 6 matching bases. Looked up from germline, CDR1 is MNHEY and CDR2 is SVGAGI. The V gene lost 3 bases and the J gene lost 1 base, with 7 bases spanning the gap. The CDR3 runs to 14 residues. CDR3 nucleotides: TGTGCCAGCAGTTATGGGGGCAGCAATCAGCCCCAGCATTTT. This translates into CASSYGGSNQPQHF.

The chain couples TRBV11-2 to TRBJ2-7; D is ambiguous. V was clipped by 0 bases and J by 7 bases, with 10 bases between them. The CDR3 consists of 13 residues. Germline V gene sequence: CDR1 SGHAT, CDR2 FQNNGV. The CDR3 DNA sequence: TGTGCCAGCAGCTTAGATTACTTGAGAGAGCAGTACTTC. Protein: CASSLDYLREQYF. The complete variable domain, with remaining parts taken from reference TRBV11-2 and TRBJ2-7, reads EAGVAQSPRYKIIEKRQSVAFWCNPISGHATLYWYQQILGQGPKLLIQFQNNGVVDDSQLPKDRFSAERLKGVDSTLKIQPAKLEDSAVYLCASSLDYLREQYFGPGTRLTVT.

This rearrangement joins TRBV9 to TRBJ2-3; 13 bases agree with TRBD2. The length of the CDR3 is 19 residues. In germline, CDR1 is SGDLS, CDR2 YYNGEE. With 0 bases clipped from V and 1 base from J, the junction kept 8 bases outside the gene matches. The CDR3 DNA reads TGTGCCAGCAGCGTAGGCCTACCCGGACTAGCGGGGGGCACAGATACGCAGTATTTT. Protein product: CASSVGLPGLAGGTDTQYF. Complete variable domain (other parts from reference TRBV9 and TRBJ2-3): DSGVTQTPKHLITATGQRVTLRCSPRSGDLSVYWYQQSLDQGLQFLIQYYNGEERAKGNILERFSAQQFPDLHSELNLSSLELGDSALYFCASSVGLPGLAGGTDTQYFGPGTRLTVL.

The sample holds one count of this clone. This chain joins TRBV25-1 and TRBJ2-2; 12 bases line up with TRBD2. V was clipped by 4 bases and J by 6 bases; unmatched bases: 3. Germline CDR1 and CDR2: MGHDK and SYGVNS. CDR3 length: 15 residues. The CDR3 here is CASSGRLAGAGELFF. The DNA for the CDR3 is TGTGCCAGCAGTGGGAGACTAGCGGGAGCCGGGGAGCTGTTTTTT.

The V and J genes are TRBV5-1 and TRBJ1-5; maybe TRBD1 (5 bases). V shed 0 bases and J shed 0 bases, with 10 bases lying between them. Germline V lookup: CDR1 SGHRS, CDR2 YFSETQ. The CDR3 has 16 amino acids. CDR3: CASSLAKQDSNQPQHF. CDR3 DNA: TGCGCCAGCAGCTTGGCCAAACAGGATAGCAATCAGCCCCAGCATTTT.

The rearrangement joins TRBV19 to TRBJ2-1; 12 nucleotides match TRBD1. CDR1 and CDR2 from the germline V gene are LNHDA and SQIVND (reference sequence). The CDR3 contains 14 residues. V lost 8 bases to trimming and J lost 5 bases; unmatched junction nucleotides: 4. This chain's CDR3 is CASGGTGGHNEQFF. The CDR3 nucleotides read TGTGCCAGTGGGGGGACAGGGGGCCACAATGAGCAGTTCTTC. The full variable domain, completed using reference TRBV19 and TRBJ2-1, is DGGITQSPKYLFRKEGQNVTLSCEQNLNHDAMYWYRQDPGQGLRLIYYSQIVNDFQKGDIAEGYSVSREKKESFPLTVTSAQKNPTAFYLCASGGTGGHNEQFFGPGTRLTVL.

V gene TRBV4-2 combines with J gene TRBJ2-1; 7 bases match TRBD2. Germline trimming cut 4 bases from V and 0 bases from J; bases unmatched to any gene: 6. This CDR3 has 16 residues. The germline V gene encodes CDR1 LGHNA and CDR2 YNFKEQ. The CDR3 DNA reads as TGTGCCAGCAGCCTAGAGCGGGGCAACTCCTACAATGAGCAGTTCTTC. It yields the protein CASSLERGNSYNEQFF.

The rearrangement uses TRBV9 and TRBJ1-6; 12 bases map to TRBD1. Looked up from germline, CDR1 is SGDLS and CDR2 is YYNGEE. J was trimmed by 8 bases and V by 3 bases; bases with no gene match: 6. This CDR3 contains 16 residues. CDR3 region: CASSANRDRGHSPLHF. In nucleotides, the CDR3 is TGTGCCAGCAGCGCCAACCGGGACAGGGGGCATTCACCCCTCCACTTT.

In its sample, this clone was seen once. The CDR3 here is CASDGQGAGDTQYF. DNA for the CDR3: TGTGCCAGCGACGGCCAGGGGGCGGGAGATACGCAGTATTTT. The chain employs TRBV7-9 and TRBJ2-3; 8 nucleotides agree with TRBD1. Germline CDR1 and CDR2: SEHNR and FQNEAQ (reference sequence). The CDR3 runs 14 residues. V shed 8 bases, J shed 5 bases, and the junction held 9 bases outside the gene matches.

The chain couples TRBV7-8 to TRBJ2-5, with D maybe TRBD1 (6 bases). The CDR3 has 13 amino acids. With 3 bases removed from V and 4 bases from J, the gap between germline ends came to 9 bases. Germline CDR1 and CDR2: SGHVS and FQNEAQ. The CDR3 DNA is TGTGCCAGCAGCTTGGACAGAGGAGAGACCCAGTACTTC. Its protein is CASSLDRGETQYF.

Concerning this clone itself: An end of the junction differs from the germline gene, which may be a read error. The rearrangement links TRBV20-1 to TRBJ2-1; 10 bases are a match to TRBD1. Germline V lookup: CDR1 DFQATT, CDR2 SNEGSKA (reference sequence). The length of the CDR3 is 10 residues. The CDR3 nucleotides read TGCAGTGCTACCGGGACAGGGGAGGTCTTC. It translates to CSATGTGEVF.

CDR3 coding DNA: TGTGCCAGCAGCGTGACAGGGGGCATTAGCGGGGTATACAATGAGCAGTTCTTC. Its translation: CASSVTGGISGVYNEQFF. The genes are TRBV5-4 and TRBJ2-1; the match to TRBD1 covers 10 bases. The length of the CDR3 is 18 residues. The ends lost 4 bases at V and 4 bases at J; junction bases unmatched: 14. Germline CDR1 and CDR2: SGHNT and YYREEE (reference sequence).

In its sample, this clone was seen many times. V usage is TRBV4-3 and J usage is TRBJ2-7; maybe TRBD2 (6 bases). V lost 0 bases and J 4 bases, leaving 13 bases between the germline ends. CDR3 size: 15 residues. From germline, CDR1 is LGHNA and CDR2 YSLEER. This CDR3 reads CASSQDWPGAYEQYF. CDR3 nucleotides: TGCGCCAGCAGCCAAGATTGGCCGGGAGCTTACGAGCAGTACTTC.

The gene calls are TRBV28 and TRBJ2-7; D is perhaps TRBD2 (7 bases). V was pared by 6 bases and J by 4 bases, with 19 bases between. Germline CDR1 reads MDHEN; CDR2 reads SYDVKM. The CDR3 covers 15 residues. The CDR3 region is CASSWGGGAGYEQYF. The CDR3 region has the DNA TGTGCCAGCAGCTGGGGAGGGGGAGCAGGATACGAGCAGTACTTC.

Note on this clone: A junction boundary mismatches the germline segment, possibly from a read error. The chain joins TRBV7-9 to TRBJ1-1, with D possibly TRBD1 on 5 matching bases. Germline CDR1 SEHNR, CDR2 FQNEAQ (reference sequence). This CDR3 contains 15 residues. This CDR3 reads CSSKTDTGGDTEAFF. CDR3 DNA sequence: TGTTCCAGCAAAACGGACACGGGGGGGGACACTGAAGCTTTCTTT.

The V gene is TRBV5-1, the J gene TRBJ2-1, with TRBD2 as a possible D gene (6 bases). The V gene's germline CDR1 is SGHRS and CDR2 YFSETQ. The germline V and J ends were trimmed by 0 bases and 5 bases, with 12 bases remaining between them. The CDR3 runs to 15 residues. The CDR3 bases are TGCGCCAGCAGCTTGGGCGGGAAAAAGCACAATGAGCAGTTCTTC. Its protein is CASSLGGKKHNEQFF.

This clone was seen only once. This rearrangement joins TRBV11-2 to TRBJ2-5; no definite D call. Germline lookup yields CDR1 SGHAT and CDR2 FQNNGV. The CDR3 is 15 residues long. V lost 0 bases and J lost 1, with 9 bases in between. CDR3 sequence (DNA): TGTGCCAGCAGCTTAGAGTTTAGCAGCCAAGAGACCCAGTACTTC. Translated: CASSLEFSSQETQYF.

The chain employs TRBV29-1 and TRBJ1-1; no reliable D call. The CDR3 runs 11 residues. CDR1 is SQVTM and CDR2 is ANQGSEA in the germline V gene. Trimming shortened V by 6 bases and J by 3 bases, and 8 bases separated the two germline ends. The CDR3 loop reads CSVLTHTEAFF. In DNA form, the CDR3 reads TGCAGCGTCCTAACTCACACTGAAGCTTTCTTT.

The rearrangement joins TRBV6-5 to TRBJ2-5; the D gene is possibly TRBD2 (6 bases). The CDR3 contains 15 residues. The germline CDR1 and CDR2 sequences are MNHEY and SVGAGI. V lost 5 bases and J 5 bases, leaving 18 bases between the germline ends. The CDR3 bases are TGTGCCAGCAGTCCCCGGATCGGGAGAGGGGAGACCCAGTACTTC. It specifies CASSPRIGRGETQYF.

The gene calls are TRBV19 and TRBJ2-7; 11 positions agree with TRBD1. This CDR3 contains 15 residues. From germline, CDR1 is LNHDA and CDR2 SQIVND (reference sequence). J lost 4 bases, V lost 3 bases, and 5 bases had no gene match. CDR3 in DNA: TGTGCCAGTAGTATTTGGACAGGGGGCACGTACGAGCAGTACTTC. It specifies CASSIWTGGTYEQYF.

The chain is built from TRBV10-2 and TRBJ2-7, with D tentatively TRBD2 (5 bases). Germline CDR1 is WSHSY and CDR2 is SAAADI. The V and J ends lost 8 bases and 5 bases respectively, with 22 bases between them. The CDR3 runs to 15 residues. The CDR3 is CASGGFRARKDEQYF. In DNA form, the CDR3 reads TGCGCCAGCGGAGGATTCCGGGCCCGTAAGGACGAGCAGTACTTC.

The genes are TRBV7-2 and TRBJ2-1; 12 bases are shared with TRBD2. The junction had 3 bases not matched to a gene; V was cut back by 5 bases and J by 4 bases. Per germline, CDR1 SGHTA and CDR2 FQGNSA. The CDR3 spans 15 residues. The CDR3 loop reads CASSTGLAGYNEQFF. In DNA form, the CDR3 reads TGTGCCAGCAGCACAGGACTAGCGGGGTACAATGAGCAGTTCTTC.

This rearrangement joins TRBV2 to TRBJ2-1, with TRBD2 identical over 10 bases. The V gene's germline CDR1 is SNHLY and CDR2 FYNNEI. The junction had 12 bases not matched to a gene; V was cut back by 7 bases and J by 9 bases. The CDR3 has 15 residues. CDR3 DNA sequence: TGTGCCAGCATGGGTGCTAGCGGGAGATTAGGTGAGCAGTTCTTC. Residues: CASMGASGRLGEQFF.

To note about this clone: Relative to the germline gene, one junction end is altered; a read error may explain this. This chain connects TRBV29-1 to TRBJ1-3; TRBD1 might be the D (6 bases). The CDR3 covers 12 residues. CDR1 SQVTM and CDR2 ANQGSEA come from the germline V gene. The CDR3: CSVDSSGNTVYF. The CDR3 bases are TGCAGCGTGGACAGCTCTGGAAACACCGTATATTTT.

The V gene is TRBV19, the J gene TRBJ2-5; 7 bases are a match to TRBD2. This CDR3 has 15 residues. The germline CDR1 and CDR2 sequences are LNHDA and SQIVND (reference sequence). Unmatched junction bases numbered 11, after V lost 5 bases and J lost 5 bases. CDR3 sequence (DNA): TGTGCCAGTAGTCCCAGTGGGGGGGGTGGGGAGACCCAGTACTTC. Protein: CASSPSGGGGETQYF.

The V call is TRBV4-1, the J call TRBJ2-3; 9 bases are shared with TRBD2. V lost 6 bases to trimming and J lost 2 bases; unmatched junction nucleotides: 15. In germline, CDR1 is MGHRA, CDR2 YSYEKL. The CDR3 totals 18 residues. The CDR3 protein is CASRARSRQRGATDTQYF. DNA of the CDR3: TGCGCCAGCAGAGCCCGGAGTAGGCAGCGGGGGGCCACAGATACGCAGTATTTT.

This rearrangement joins TRBV4-1 to TRBJ2-7; TRBD2 agrees at 8 bases. The CDR3 sequence is 16 residues long. The germline gives CDR1 MGHRA, CDR2 YSYEKL. V dropped 4 bases and J dropped 5; count of bases not matched to a gene: 13. CDR3 amino acids: CASSPTESGGTHEQYF. CDR3 coding DNA: TGCGCCAGCAGCCCCACGGAGTCGGGGGGGACCCACGAGCAGTACTTC.